The clone carrying this TCR beta chain was observed a single time. The data stem from a study of blood T cell repertoires in COVID-19. As for the study in general: Samples came from the United States, Italy and Spain, spanning acute and convalescent COVID-19. From T cells, B-cell-depleted T cells, or PBMCs came the material, which was cDNA or gDNA.

In the authors' methods: Quantification of nucleated cells was approximated via reference gene primer amplification. Libraries were prepared by immunoSEQ multiplex PCR; TCRdb keeps only in-frame clonotypes and omits some of them. V, J and clone size derive from that table, while D and trimming were established from the DNA sequence. The sample has 150,000 to 200,000 clones; approximately 91% are singletons. Trimming stripped 0 bases from V and 7 bases from J, with 12 bases between. The CDR3 sequence is 14 residues long. The germline V gene has CDR1 ENHRY and CDR2 SYGVKD. This chain uses TRBV10-3 with TRBJ1-2; D is unclear. Sample: peripheral blood. The sequence was obtained from a man between 65 and 80 years old with active or convalescent COVID-19. This CDR3 reads CAISESHTSLGYTF. The CDR3 DNA reads TGTGCCATCAGTGAGTCCCACACCTCGCTTGGCTACACCTTC.